These 9 T cell receptor beta chains were all obtained from the same sample, sequenced in a study of CD8+ T cells in alopecia areata (dated by TCRdb to the late 2010s). The time point label corresponds to: roughly 24 weeks on oral tofacitinib. This sample's treatment or condition label indicates: oral pan-JAK inhibitor, 5-10 mg twice daily. Receptor amplification or capture employed the immunoSEQ multiplex PCR assay. For TCR sequencing, RNA was extracted from every sample and reverse transcribed into cDNA to serve as template. TCRdb limited this immuneACCESS table to in-frame rearrangements with V and J called. A share of clones is missing; checked studies link under half to unresolved V genes, and the rest is unexplained. The table for this sample lists around 270,000 clones; roughly 64% of them were counted only once. Together, the top ten hold more than 1.5% of the sample. The material sequenced was CD4+ T cells sorted from blood, taken at week 24, from a patient treated with tofacitinib. Every receptor here comes from a human donor with alopecia areata.

This clone came up a few times. The chain couples TRBV5-4 to TRBJ2-3; the match to TRBD1 covers 7 bases. In germline, CDR1 is SGHNT, CDR2 YYREEE (reference sequence). CDR3 length: 13 residues. V dropped 4 bases and J dropped 11; count of bases not matched to a gene: 10. The CDR3 protein is CASSVRDRERQYF. In nucleotides, the CDR3 is TGTGCCAGCAGCGTCCGGGACAGAGAGAGGCAGTATTTT. Supplemented by reference TRBV5-4 and TRBJ2-3, the full variable domain reads ETGVTQSPTHLIKTRGQQVTLRCSSQSGHNTVSWYQQALGQGPQFIFQYYREEENGRGNFPPRFSGLQFPNYSSELNVNALELDDSALYLCASSVRDRERQYFGPGTRLTVL.

This chain joins TRBV25-1 and TRBJ1-1; no clear D gene. The CDR3 loop spans 13 amino acids. The germline CDR1 and CDR2 sequences are MGHDK and SYGVNS. Trimming took off 8 bases at V and 4 bases at J, with 14 bases between the two ends. This chain's CDR3 is CASANWGGTEAFF. CDR3 coding DNA: TGTGCCAGCGCGAATTGGGGAGGCACTGAAGCTTTCTTT.

The V and J genes are TRBV11-2 and TRBJ2-3; D ambiguous. Germline CDR1 reads SGHAT; CDR2 reads FQNNGV. This CDR3 contains 14 residues. The V and J ends lost 1 base and 5 bases respectively, with 10 bases between them. The chain's CDR3 is CASSLANFQDTQYF. The CDR3 DNA reads TGTGCCAGCAGCTTAGCTAACTTCCAAGATACGCAGTATTTT. The full variable domain, completed using reference TRBV11-2 and TRBJ2-3, is EAGVAQSPRYKIIEKRQSVAFWCNPISGHATLYWYQQILGQGPKLLIQFQNNGVVDDSQLPKDRFSAERLKGVDSTLKIQPAKLEDSAVYLCASSLANFQDTQYFGPGTRLTVL.

This clone turned up a few times. V usage is TRBV5-1 and J usage is TRBJ1-4; no reliable D call. The CDR3 is 15 amino acids. With 4 bases removed from V and 3 bases from J, the gap between germline ends came to 13 bases. Looked up from germline, CDR1 is SGHRS and CDR2 is YFSETQ. DNA for the CDR3: TGCGCCAGCAGCCTCGGGCCTGCGGCTAATGAAAAACTGTTTTTT. Translation gives CASSLGPAANEKLFF.

The CDR3 nucleotides read TGTGCCAGCAGCGTAGGCCAGGCAGACACTGAAGCTTTCTTT. It codes for CASSVGQADTEAFF. V gene TRBV9 combines with J gene TRBJ1-1, with D uncertain. V was clipped by 0 bases and J by 3 bases, with 9 bases between them. Germline-derived CDR1 and CDR2 are SGDLS and YYNGEE. This CDR3 is 14 amino acids long.

About this clone: One end of the junction varies from germline; a read error may be responsible. The chain couples TRBV28 to TRBJ2-7; TRBD2 agrees at 9 bases. The germline V gene has CDR1 MDHEN and CDR2 SYDVKM. The CDR3 has 14 amino acids. The CDR3: CGTGGGALRYEQYF. The CDR3 DNA is TGCGGGACTGGCGGGGGGGCTCTCAGGTACGAGCAGTACTTC.

This chain's CDR3 is CASSLVADRGFF. CDR3 nucleotides: TGTGCCAGCAGCTTAGTGGCGGACAGGGGGTTCTTC. This chain connects TRBV7-9 to TRBJ2-1; 9 bases are shared with TRBD1. Germline V gene sequence: CDR1 SEHNR, CDR2 FQNEAQ (reference sequence). This CDR3 spans 12 amino acids. The trim removed 1 base at V and 15 bases at J, leaving 4 bases unmatched.

This chain's CDR3 is CAWRRQSANYGYTF. Written as DNA, the CDR3 is TGTGCCTGGAGGCGACAATCAGCTAACTATGGCTACACCTTC. The rearrangement links TRBV30 to TRBJ1-2; D not certain. Deletions cut 3 bases from V and 0 bases from J, with 11 bases between. The CDR3 contains 14 residues. Germline loops: CDR1 GTSNPN, CDR2 SVGIG (reference sequence).

This chain links TRBV5-1 with TRBJ2-3; 7 nucleotides agree with TRBD2. Germline assignment: CDR1 SGHRS and CDR2 YFSETQ. The CDR3 covers 14 residues. The ends lost 0 bases at V and 4 bases at J; junction bases unmatched: 2. The CDR3 DNA is TGCGCCAGCAGCTTGGTGGGGGGGTCAGATACGCAGTATTTT. Protein sequence: CASSLVGGSDTQYF.